The present T cell receptor (beta chain) was sequenced within a study of T cell responses to AZD1222 COVID-19 vaccine. V lost 5 bases to trimming and J lost 0 bases, with 10 bases between them. The CDR3 spans 14 residues. Per germline, CDR1 LNHDA and CDR2 SQIVND (reference sequence). The study, taken as a whole, reports: In all cases, repertoires were sampled only after the peak T cell response. AZD1222 recipients seropositive at baseline numbered only five to seven. Across spike, vaccine-associated CD4 TCRs were found, dominant at 160-218 and 743-854. Donors, mostly white British, included more females; clonal diversity was possibly underestimated.

Sequencing used immunoSEQ multiplex PCR; TCRdb keeps in-frame clones, though not all of them. The sample contains 150,000 or so clones, approximately 93% of which appear only once. As for this clone: Its specificity is unknown.

The sequence derives from an adult in good health. J is TRBJ1-1 and V is TRBV19; D uncertain. This material consisted of peripheral blood, taken on day 0 of MenACWY control vaccination. In DNA form, the CDR3 reads TGTGCCAGTAGTGCCTATATCATGAACACTGAAGCTTTCTTT. Its translation: CASSAYIMNTEAFF.